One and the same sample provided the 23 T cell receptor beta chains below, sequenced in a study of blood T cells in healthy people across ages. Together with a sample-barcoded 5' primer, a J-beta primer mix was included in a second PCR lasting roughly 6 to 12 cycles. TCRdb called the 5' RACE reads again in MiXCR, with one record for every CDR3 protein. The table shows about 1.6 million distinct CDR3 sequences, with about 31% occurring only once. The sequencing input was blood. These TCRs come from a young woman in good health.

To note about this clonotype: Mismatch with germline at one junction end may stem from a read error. CDR3 bases: TGTGCCAGCAGTCCTCTAACGGGTGGACAAGAGACCCGGTACTTC. It codes for CASSPLTGGQETRYF. This chain links TRBV25-1 with TRBJ2-5; possible D gene TRBD1, 5 bases. The CDR3 totals 15 residues. CDR1 is MGHDK, CDR2 SYGVNS, per germline.

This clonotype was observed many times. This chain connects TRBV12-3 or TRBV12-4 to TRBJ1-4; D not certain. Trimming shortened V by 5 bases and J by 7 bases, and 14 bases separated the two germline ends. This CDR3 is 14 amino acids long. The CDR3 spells CASSEGALGEKLFF. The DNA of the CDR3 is TGTGCCAGCAGTGAAGGAGCGCTAGGTGAAAAACTGTTTTTT.

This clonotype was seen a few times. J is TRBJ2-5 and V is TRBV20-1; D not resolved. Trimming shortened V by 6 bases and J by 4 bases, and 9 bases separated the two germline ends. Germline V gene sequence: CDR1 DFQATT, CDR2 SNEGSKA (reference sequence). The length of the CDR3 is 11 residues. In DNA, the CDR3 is TGCAGTGCAGGCAGATCAGAGACCCAGTACTTC. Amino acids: CSAGRSETQYF.

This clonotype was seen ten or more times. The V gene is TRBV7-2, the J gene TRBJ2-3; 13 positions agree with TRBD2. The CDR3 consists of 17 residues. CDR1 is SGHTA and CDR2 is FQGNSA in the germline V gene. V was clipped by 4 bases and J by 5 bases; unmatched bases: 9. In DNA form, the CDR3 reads TGTGCCAGCAGCTCAAAGCGGACTAGCGGGGGAAGAGATACGCAGTATTTT. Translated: CASSSKRTSGGRDTQYF.

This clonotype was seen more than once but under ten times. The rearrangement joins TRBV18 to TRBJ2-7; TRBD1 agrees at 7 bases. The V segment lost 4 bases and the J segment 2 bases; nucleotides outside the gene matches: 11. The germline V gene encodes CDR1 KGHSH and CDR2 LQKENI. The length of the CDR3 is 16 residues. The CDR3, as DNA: TGTGCCAGCTCACGTATACCGACAGGGTCCGCCTACGAGCAGTACTTC. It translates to CASSRIPTGSAYEQYF.

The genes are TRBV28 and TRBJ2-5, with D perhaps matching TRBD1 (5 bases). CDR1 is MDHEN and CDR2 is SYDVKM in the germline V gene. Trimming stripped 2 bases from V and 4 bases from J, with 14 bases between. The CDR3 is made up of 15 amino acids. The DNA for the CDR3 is TGTGCCAGCAGTTTAAAGTACACCCAGGGAGAGACCCAGTACTTC. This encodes CASSLKYTQGETQYF.

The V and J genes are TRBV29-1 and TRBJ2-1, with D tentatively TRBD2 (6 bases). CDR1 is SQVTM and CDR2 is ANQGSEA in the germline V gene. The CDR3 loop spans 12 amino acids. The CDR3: CRGGFGNNEQFF. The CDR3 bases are TGCAGGGGGGGTTTTGGAAACAATGAGCAGTTCTTC.

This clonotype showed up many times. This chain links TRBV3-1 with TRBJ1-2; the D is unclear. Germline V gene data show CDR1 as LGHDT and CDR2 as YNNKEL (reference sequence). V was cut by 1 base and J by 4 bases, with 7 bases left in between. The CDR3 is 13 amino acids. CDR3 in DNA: TGTGCCAGCAGCCAAGCGCAGCTCTATGGCTACACCTTC. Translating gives CASSQAQLYGYTF.

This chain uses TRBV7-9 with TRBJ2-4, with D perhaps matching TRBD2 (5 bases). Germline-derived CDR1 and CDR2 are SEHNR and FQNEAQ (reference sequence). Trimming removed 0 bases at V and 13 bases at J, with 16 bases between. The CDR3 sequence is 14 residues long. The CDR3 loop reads CASSLAGVNLEQYF. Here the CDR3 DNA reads TGTGCCAGCAGCTTAGCGGGAGTTAACTTAGAGCAGTACTTC.

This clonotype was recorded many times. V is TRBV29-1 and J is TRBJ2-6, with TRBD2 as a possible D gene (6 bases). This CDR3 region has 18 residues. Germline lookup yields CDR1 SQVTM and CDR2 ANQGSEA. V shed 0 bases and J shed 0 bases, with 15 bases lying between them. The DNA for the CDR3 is TGCAGCGTTGAAGATAGCGGCAGGCCAAGCTCTGGGGCCAACGTCCTGACTTTC. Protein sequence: CSVEDSGRPSSGANVLTF.

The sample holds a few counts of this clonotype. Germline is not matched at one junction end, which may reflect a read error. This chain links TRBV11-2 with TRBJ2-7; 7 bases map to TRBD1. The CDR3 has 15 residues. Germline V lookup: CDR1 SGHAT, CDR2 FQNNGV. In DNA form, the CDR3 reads TGTGCCAGCAGCTTAGGACAGGGCATCTCCTACGGGCAGTACTTC. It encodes CASSLGQGISYGQYF.

CDR3 sequence reads: CASSQSTRGSYEQYF. The CDR3, as DNA: TGTGCCAGTAGCCAGAGCACCCGAGGGTCCTACGAGCAGTACTTC. The rearrangement uses TRBV19 and TRBJ2-7, with a weak D call TRBD2 (5 bases). Germline CDR1 LNHDA, CDR2 SQIVND (reference sequence). This CDR3 is 15 amino acids long. Trimming pared 6 bases from V and 1 base from J, leaving 16 bases between.

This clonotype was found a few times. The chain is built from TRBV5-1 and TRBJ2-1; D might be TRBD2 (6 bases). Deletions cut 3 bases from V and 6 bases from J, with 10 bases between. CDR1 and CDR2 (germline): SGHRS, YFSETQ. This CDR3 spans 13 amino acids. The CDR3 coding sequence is TGCGCCAGCAGCTGGGACTCCGTCAATGAGCAGTTCTTC. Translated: CASSWDSVNEQFF.

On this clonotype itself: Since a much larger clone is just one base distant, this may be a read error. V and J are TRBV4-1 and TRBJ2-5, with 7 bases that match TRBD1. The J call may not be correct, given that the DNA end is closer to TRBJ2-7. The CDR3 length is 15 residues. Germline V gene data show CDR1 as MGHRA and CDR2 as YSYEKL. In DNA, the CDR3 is TGCGCCAGCAGCCACCTGGGACAGTCAATCTACGAGCAGTACTTC. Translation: CASSHLGQSIYEQYF.

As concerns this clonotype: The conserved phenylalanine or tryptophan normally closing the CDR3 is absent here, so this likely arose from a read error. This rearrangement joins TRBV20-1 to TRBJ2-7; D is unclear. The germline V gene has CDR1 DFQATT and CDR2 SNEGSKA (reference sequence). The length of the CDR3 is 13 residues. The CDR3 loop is CSARRSGSYEQYL. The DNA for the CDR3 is TGCAGTGCTAGACGATCCGGATCCTACGAACAGTACTTA.

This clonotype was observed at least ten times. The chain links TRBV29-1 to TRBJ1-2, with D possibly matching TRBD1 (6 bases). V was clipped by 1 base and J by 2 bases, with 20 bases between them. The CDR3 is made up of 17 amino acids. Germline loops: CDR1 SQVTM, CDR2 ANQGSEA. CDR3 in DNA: TGCAGCGTTGAAGCTTACAGGGTTGGTGTGAGAAACTATGGCTACACCTTC. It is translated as CSVEAYRVGVRNYGYTF.

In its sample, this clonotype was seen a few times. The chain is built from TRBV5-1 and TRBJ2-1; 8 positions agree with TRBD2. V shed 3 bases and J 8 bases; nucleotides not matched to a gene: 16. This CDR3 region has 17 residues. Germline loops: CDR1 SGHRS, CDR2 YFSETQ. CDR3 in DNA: TGCGCCAGCAGCTCCCCCCCACTAGCGGCCGGTGGGGATGAGCAGTTCTTC. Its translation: CASSSPPLAAGGDEQFF.

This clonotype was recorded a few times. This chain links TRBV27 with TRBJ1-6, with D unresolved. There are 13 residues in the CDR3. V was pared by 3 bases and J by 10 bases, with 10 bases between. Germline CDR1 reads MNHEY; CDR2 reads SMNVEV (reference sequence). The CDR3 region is CASSFSAWSPLHF. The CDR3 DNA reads TGTGCCAGCAGTTTTTCGGCGTGGTCACCCCTCCACTTT.

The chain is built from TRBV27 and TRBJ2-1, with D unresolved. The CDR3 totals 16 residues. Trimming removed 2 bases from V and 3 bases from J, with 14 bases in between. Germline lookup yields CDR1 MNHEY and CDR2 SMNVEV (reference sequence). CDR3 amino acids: CASSLSYSSLYNEQFF. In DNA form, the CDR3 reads TGTGCCAGCAGTTTAAGCTACAGCTCCCTCTACAATGAGCAGTTCTTC.

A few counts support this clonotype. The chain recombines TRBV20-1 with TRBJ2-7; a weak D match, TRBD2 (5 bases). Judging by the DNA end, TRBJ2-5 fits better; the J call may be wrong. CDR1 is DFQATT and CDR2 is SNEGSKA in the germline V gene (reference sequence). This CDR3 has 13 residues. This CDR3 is CSRLRLGEETQYF. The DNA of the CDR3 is TGCAGCAGGTTGAGGCTCGGGGAAGAGACCCAGTACTTC.

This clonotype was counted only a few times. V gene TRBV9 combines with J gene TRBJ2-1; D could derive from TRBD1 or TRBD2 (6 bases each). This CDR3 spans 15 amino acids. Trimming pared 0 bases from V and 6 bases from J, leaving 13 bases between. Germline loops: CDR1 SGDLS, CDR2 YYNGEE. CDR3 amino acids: CASSVESGGFNEQFF. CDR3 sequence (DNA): TGTGCCAGCAGCGTAGAATCCGGGGGCTTCAATGAGCAGTTCTTC. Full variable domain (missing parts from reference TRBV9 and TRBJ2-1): DSGVTQTPKHLITATGQRVTLRCSPRSGDLSVYWYQQSLDQGLQFLIQYYNGEERAKGNILERFSAQQFPDLHSELNLSSLELGDSALYFCASSVESGGFNEQFFGPGTRLTVL.

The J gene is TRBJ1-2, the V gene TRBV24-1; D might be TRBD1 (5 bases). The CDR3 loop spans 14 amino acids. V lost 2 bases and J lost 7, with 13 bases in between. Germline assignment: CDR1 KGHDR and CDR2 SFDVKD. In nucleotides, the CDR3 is TGTGCCACCAGTGATTGTAGGCAGGGACGTGGCTACACCTTC. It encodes CATSDCRQGRGYTF.

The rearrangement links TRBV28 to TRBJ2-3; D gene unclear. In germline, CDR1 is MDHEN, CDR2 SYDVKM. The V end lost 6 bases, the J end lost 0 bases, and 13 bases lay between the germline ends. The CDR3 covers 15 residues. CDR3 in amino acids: CASSPGRFSTDTQYF. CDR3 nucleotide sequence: TGTGCCAGCAGCCCAGGACGTTTTAGCACAGATACGCAGTATTTT. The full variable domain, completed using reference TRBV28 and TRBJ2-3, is DVKVTQSSRYLVKRTGEKVFLECVQDMDHENMFWYRQDPGLGLRLIYFSYDVKMKEKGDIPEGYSVSREKKERFSLILESASTNQTSMYLCASSPGRFSTDTQYFGPGTRLTVL.